The 26 T cell receptor beta chains in this list originate from one sample, sequenced in a study of cytomegalovirus exposure and HLA in healthy donors. Researchers ran the PCR with 60 Vbeta and 13 Jbeta primers. Assay used: immunoSEQ multiplex PCR; TCRdb lists only in-frame clones, some missing. The sample includes 150,000 or so clones, approximately 72% of them seen just once. The sequenced sample consisted of PBMCs. The receptors here all came from a female donor in good health and CMV-seronegative.

This clone was picked up a small number of times. The rearrangement joins TRBV7-2 to TRBJ1-5, with a weak D call TRBD1 (5 bases). This CDR3 contains 14 residues. Trimming left V 4 bases short and J 3 bases short, with 10 bases between. In germline, CDR1 is SGHTA, CDR2 FQGNSA. CDR3 protein: CASSSGQVNQPQHF. CDR3 sequence (DNA): TGTGCCAGCAGCTCCGGACAAGTCAATCAGCCCCAGCATTTT.

This clone was observed once. The chain combines TRBV7-8 with TRBJ2-4; no firm D call. In germline, CDR1 is SGHVS, CDR2 FQNEAQ. Trimming took off 4 bases at V and 4 bases at J, with 2 bases between the two ends. The CDR3 extends over 11 amino acids. The CDR3 DNA is TGTGCCAGCAGCTCAAAAAACATTCAGTACTTC. Protein sequence: CASSSKNIQYF.

The J gene is TRBJ2-3, the V gene TRBV7-9, with 7 positions matching TRBD2. The V gene's germline CDR1 is SEHNR and CDR2 FQNEAQ (reference sequence). This CDR3 contains 13 residues. The V segment lost 4 bases and the J segment 9 bases; nucleotides outside the gene matches: 7. In DNA form, the CDR3 reads TGTGCCAGCAGCTCCGGGACTACCATAACGCAGTATTTT. Translated, it gives CASSSGTTITQYF. The complete variable domain, with remaining parts taken from reference TRBV7-9 and TRBJ2-3, reads DTGVSQNPRHKITKRGQNVTFRCDPISEHNRLYWYRQTLGQGPEFLTYFQNEAQLEKSRLLSDRFSAERPKGSFSTLEIQRTEQGDSAMYLCASSSGTTITQYFGPGTRLTVL.

V usage is TRBV28 and J usage is TRBJ1-5, with a tentative D call TRBD1 (6 bases). V was trimmed by 6 bases and J by 11 bases, leaving 20 bases between them. The CDR3 is 14 amino acids. The germline CDR1 and CDR2 sequences are MDHEN and SYDVKM. CDR3 nucleotide sequence: TGTGCCAGCAGACAGACAGGACTCCAAGCGGCCCAGCATTTT. It codes for CASRQTGLQAAQHF. Looking up the rest from reference TRBV28 and TRBJ1-5 gives the full variable domain: DVKVTQSSRYLVKRTGEKVFLECVQDMDHENMFWYRQDPGLGLRLIYFSYDVKMKEKGDIPEGYSVSREKKERFSLILESASTNQTSMYLCASRQTGLQAAQHFGDGTRLSIL.

The count of this clone is one. The chain carries TRBV10-3 and TRBJ1-1; 11 bases align to TRBD1. Germline V lookup: CDR1 ENHRY, CDR2 SYGVKD. This CDR3 spans 14 amino acids. J gave up 7 bases and V 5 bases, and 6 bases lay outside the gene matches. The CDR3 here is CAISPGQGGSEAFF. The CDR3 region has the DNA TGTGCCATCAGTCCGGGACAGGGGGGTAGTGAAGCTTTCTTT.

The rearrangement joins TRBV25-1 to TRBJ2-7, with 7 bases identical to TRBD1. CDR3 length: 13 residues. Germline CDR1 reads MGHDK; CDR2 reads SYGVNS. Germline trimming cut 4 bases from V and 4 bases from J; bases unmatched to any gene: 4. This CDR3 reads CASSAQGLYEQYF. The CDR3 nucleotides are TGTGCCAGCAGTGCACAGGGGTTGTACGAGCAGTACTTC.

The chain recombines TRBV27 with TRBJ2-1; TRBD2 aligns across 11 bases. Germline lookup yields CDR1 MNHEY and CDR2 SMNVEV (reference sequence). J lost 6 bases, V lost 6 bases, and 7 bases had no gene match. The CDR3 extends over 15 amino acids. CDR3 sequence: CASRQHSGGANEQFF. CDR3 nucleotides: TGTGCCAGCAGACAACATAGCGGGGGGGCCAATGAGCAGTTCTTC.

This clone was counted a few times. V is TRBV12-5 and J is TRBJ2-2; possibly TRBD1 for D (6 bases). V lost 6 bases and J lost 0, with 11 bases in between. The CDR3 has 15 residues. The germline CDR1 and CDR2 sequences are LGHNT and FRNRAP. The CDR3 coding sequence is TGTGCTAGTGGATCGGGACATTCGAACACCGGGGAGCTGTTTTTT. Translating it yields CASGSGHSNTGELFF.

The chain links TRBV5-1 to TRBJ1-4, with D uncertain. Germline loops: CDR1 SGHRS, CDR2 YFSETQ. The CDR3 sequence is 13 residues long. The V end was cut by 0 bases, the J end by 8 bases, with 8 bases between. The CDR3 DNA sequence: TGCGCCAGCAGCTTGGACGGTTTCGAAAAACTGTTTTTT. This encodes CASSLDGFEKLFF.

The chain recombines TRBV5-8 with TRBJ1-5; perhaps TRBD1 as D (5 bases). This CDR3 comprises 15 residues. With 5 bases removed from V and 5 bases from J, the gap between germline ends came to 17 bases. The V gene's germline CDR1 is SGHTS and CDR2 YDEGEE. The CDR3: CASRWRQGGDQPQHF. CDR3 DNA sequence: TGTGCCAGCAGGTGGAGGCAGGGAGGCGATCAGCCCCAGCATTTT.

This clone was picked up a small number of times. The rearrangement uses TRBV27 and TRBJ2-5; weak D call: TRBD1 (6 bases). The CDR3 covers 13 residues. Germline V gene sequence: CDR1 MNHEY, CDR2 SMNVEV (reference sequence). The V and J ends lost 6 bases and 2 bases respectively, with 10 bases between them. The chain's CDR3 is CASRTGHQETQYF. CDR3 DNA: TGTGCCAGCAGGACGGGACATCAAGAGACCCAGTACTTC.

The rearrangement uses TRBV10-3 and TRBJ2-7; D is possibly TRBD2 (6 bases). CDR1 and CDR2 from the germline V gene are ENHRY and SYGVKD. The CDR3 length is 12 residues. V was clipped by 6 bases and J by 0 bases, with 6 bases between them. The DNA of the CDR3 is TGTGCCATCAGCGGGGGCTCCTACGAGCAGTACTTC. Its translation is CAISGGSYEQYF.

V gene TRBV2 combines with J gene TRBJ2-4, with 9 bases matching TRBD2. Germline loops: CDR1 SNHLY, CDR2 FYNNEI. This CDR3 has 16 residues. Trimming at V came to 5 bases and at J to 7 bases, leaving 12 bases not matched to a gene. The CDR3 nucleotides are TGTGCCAGCAGTATCAACGGCGGGAGGGCCGGGAACATTCAGTACTTC. Its translation: CASSINGGRAGNIQYF. Combining the CDR3 with reference TRBV2 and TRBJ2-4 gives the whole variable domain EPEVTQTPSHQVTQMGQEVILRCVPISNHLYFYWYRQILGQKVEFLVSFYNNEISEKSEIFDDQFSVERPDGSNFTLKIRSTKLEDSAMYFCASSINGGRAGNIQYFGAGTRLSVL.

The chain uses TRBV6-1 and TRBJ2-7; 7 bases line up with TRBD1. The CDR3 sequence is 15 residues long. Germline CDR1 and CDR2: MNHNS and SASEGT. J gave up 2 bases and V 5 bases, and 9 bases lay outside the gene matches. CDR3 in DNA: TGTGCCAGCAGTCTTTATCGGGACAGTCCCTACGAGCAGTACTTC. It specifies CASSLYRDSPYEQYF.

This sequence joins TRBV27 and TRBJ2-5; D call uncertain. This CDR3 spans 13 amino acids. With 0 bases removed from V and 11 bases from J, the gap between germline ends came to 13 bases. From germline, CDR1 is MNHEY and CDR2 SMNVEV (reference sequence). CDR3 sequence (DNA): TGTGCCAGCAGTTTATCGAATGTCCAAGAGCAGTACTTC. Translation: CASSLSNVQEQYF.

The sample holds one count of this clone. The chain uses TRBV5-1 and TRBJ2-7; D may be TRBD2 (6 bases). This CDR3 is 12 amino acids long. V lost 1 base and J lost 7, with 9 bases in between. Looked up from germline, CDR1 is SGHRS and CDR2 is YFSETQ. The CDR3 loop is CASSLRGGEQYF. The CDR3, as DNA: TGCGCCAGCAGCTTGCGTGGGGGGGAGCAGTACTTC. Filled out from reference TRBV5-1 and TRBJ2-7, the complete variable domain reads KAGVTQTPRYLIKTRGQQVTLSCSPISGHRSVSWYQQTPGQGLQFLFEYFSETQRNKGNFPGRFSGRQFSNSRSEMNVSTLELGDSALYLCASSLRGGEQYFGPGTRLTVT.

This clone was detected only once. The chain has TRBV5-5 and TRBJ2-7; a weak D match, TRBD1 (6 bases). Germline loops: CDR1 SGHKS, CDR2 YYEKEE (reference sequence). Trimming removed 0 bases at V and 7 bases at J, with 8 bases between. This CDR3 region has 12 residues. As DNA, the CDR3 is TGTGCCAGCAGCTTGGTTAGGGGGGAGCAGTACTTC. This gives the protein CASSLVRGEQYF.

The V and J genes are TRBV19 and TRBJ2-1; possible D gene TRBD1, 5 bases. Germline-derived CDR1 and CDR2 are LNHDA and SQIVND (reference sequence). V was trimmed by 0 bases and J by 7 bases, leaving 7 bases between them. This CDR3 is built from 13 residues. CDR3 in amino acids: CASSIDKGNEQFF. CDR3 nucleotides: TGTGCCAGTAGTATAGATAAGGGGAATGAGCAGTTCTTC.

This clone was picked up a small number of times. The rearrangement joins TRBV5-6 to TRBJ2-7; TRBD2 agrees at 11 bases. The CDR3 runs to 16 residues. Germline trimming cut 4 bases from V and 2 bases from J; bases unmatched to any gene: 8. Germline assignment: CDR1 SGHDT and CDR2 YYEEEE. The CDR3 region has the DNA TGTGCCAGCAGCGTCTCTAGCGGGGGGAACCCCTACGAGCAGTACTTC. Amino acid sequence: CASSVSSGGNPYEQYF.

The gene calls are TRBV7-2 and TRBJ1-5; no firm D call. This CDR3 is 13 amino acids long. In germline, CDR1 is SGHTA, CDR2 FQGNSA. V lost 6 bases and J 3 bases, leaving 9 bases between the germline ends. For the CDR3, the DNA is TGTGCCAGCAGTAGGGAGCACAATCAGCCCCAGCATTTT. Encoded protein: CASSREHNQPQHF.

V usage is TRBV19 and J usage is TRBJ2-3; TRBD1 matches at 9 bases. The CDR3 loop spans 13 amino acids. CDR1 and CDR2 from the germline V gene are LNHDA and SQIVND (reference sequence). J gave up 9 bases and V 5 bases, and 6 bases lay outside the gene matches. The CDR3 reads CASSLPGTGTQYF. DNA for the CDR3: TGTGCCAGTAGTCTTCCCGGGACAGGGACGCAGTATTTT.

The chain recombines TRBV4-3 with TRBJ2-3, with 8 bases that match TRBD1. The CDR3 is made up of 16 amino acids. Germline V lookup: CDR1 LGHNA, CDR2 YSLEER. V lost 1 base and J lost 2; bases outside the gene matches: 5. This CDR3 reads CASSQATGGFTDTQYF. CDR3 bases: TGCGCCAGCAGCCAAGCTACAGGGGGTTTCACAGATACGCAGTATTTT.

V and J are TRBV28 and TRBJ2-3, with D perhaps matching TRBD2 (5 bases). CDR3 length equals 14 residues. V was shortened by 5 bases and J by 3 bases, with 12 bases between the two germline ends. The V gene's germline CDR1 is MDHEN and CDR2 SYDVKM. The CDR3 coding sequence is TGTGCCAGCAGTATCCCCAAGCGGACAGATACGCAGTATTTT. Translating gives CASSIPKRTDTQYF.

The rearrangement uses TRBV27 and TRBJ2-3; D possibly corresponds to TRBD1 (8 bases). Per the germline V gene, CDR1 is MNHEY and CDR2 is SMNVEV (reference sequence). This CDR3 contains 15 residues. V was trimmed by 2 bases and J by 10 bases, leaving 19 bases between them. CDR3 amino acids: CASSLTQGGRWSQYF. In DNA form, the CDR3 reads TGTGCCAGCAGTTTAACACAGGGGGGGAGGTGGTCGCAGTATTTT.

The chain links TRBV4-3 to TRBJ1-2; 9 nucleotides line up with TRBD1. CDR1 is LGHNA, CDR2 YSLEER, per germline. This CDR3 spans 15 amino acids. Trimming removed 1 base from V and 5 bases from J; junction bases left unmatched: 5. The CDR3 loop is CASSQGAGTGYGYTF. CDR3 in DNA: TGCGCCAGCAGCCAAGGGGCCGGGACAGGGTATGGCTACACCTTC.

The genes are TRBV18 and TRBJ2-7; TRBD2 agrees at 11 bases. CDR1 and CDR2 (germline): KGHSH, LQKENI. Germline trimming cut 3 bases from V and 5 bases from J; bases unmatched to any gene: 9. The CDR3 is 16 amino acids. The CDR3: CASSPSTSGSLHEQYF. Written as DNA, the CDR3 is TGTGCCAGCTCACCCTCCACTAGCGGGAGTTTGCACGAGCAGTACTTC.